Below are 7 T cell receptor beta chains sequenced from a single sample in a study of response to subunit inactivated influenza vaccine. TCRdb passed the RT-PCR reads through MiXCR, listing each CDR3 protein once. The table has hundreds of thousands of distinct CDR3 sequences, 10% to 11% seen once; the top ten hold more than 10%. Sequencing used PBMCs from blood, obtained about 6 weeks after vaccination. These receptor sequences come from a man in his forties or fifties who received an inactivated influenza vaccine.

This clonotype was recorded many times. The CDR3 nucleotides read TGCGCCAGCAGCCAAGGACTAGGCTACGAGCAGTACTTC. This codes for CASSQGLGYEQYF. The rearrangement links TRBV4-3 to TRBJ2-7; TRBD2 might be the D (6 bases). The germline V and J ends were trimmed by 1 base and 3 bases, with 7 bases remaining between them. This CDR3 region has 13 residues. Germline V gene data show CDR1 as LGHNA and CDR2 as YSLEER.

The table lists this clonotype with a few counts. The DNA of the CDR3 is TGCAGTGCTAGTGGTCTAGCTGGCATATACGAGCAGTACTTC. Encoded protein: CSASGLAGIYEQYF. J is TRBJ2-7 and V is TRBV20-1, with D possibly matching TRBD2 (5 bases). There are 14 residues in the CDR3. V gave up 3 bases and J gave up 4 bases, with 16 bases separating them. CDR1 and CDR2 from the germline V gene are DFQATT and SNEGSKA (reference sequence).

This clonotype was observed a few times. CDR3 DNA: TGTGCCAGCAGCTTAGGGACTTTAGCGGGAGCGAACACCGGGGAGCTGTTTTTT. Translated: CASSLGTLAGANTGELFF. V and J are TRBV7-8 and TRBJ2-2; 9 nucleotides match TRBD2. The CDR3 extends over 18 amino acids. V shed 1 base, J shed 0 bases, and the junction held 6 bases outside the gene matches. From germline, CDR1 is SGHVS and CDR2 FQNEAQ.

This clonotype was detected a few times. The rearrangement uses TRBV10-2 and TRBJ1-2, with 7 bases lining up with TRBD1. Trimming cost V 3 bases and J 2 bases; bases outside gene matches: 6. CDR3 size: 15 residues. CDR1 and CDR2 from the germline V gene are WSHSY and SAAADI. The CDR3 DNA reads TGCGCCAGCAGTGAAGGGGGGACAGCGAACTATGGCTACACCTTC. Amino acids: CASSEGGTANYGYTF.

This clonotype occurred many times. The V call is TRBV29-1, the J call TRBJ1-2; D is possibly TRBD1 (5 bases). The CDR3 is 14 residues long. Looked up from germline, CDR1 is SQVTM and CDR2 is ANQGSEA. Trimming took off 0 bases at V and 0 bases at J, with 8 bases between the two ends. In DNA, the CDR3 is TGCAGCGTTGAAGATCTAGGGGCTAACTATGGCTACACCTTC. Its translation: CSVEDLGANYGYTF.

This clonotype has more than one count but fewer than ten. CDR3 coding DNA: TGTGCCAGCAGCCCCCGGGACGGAAGTTTATACTTC. It is translated as CASSPRDGSLYF. The chain uses TRBV5-5 and TRBJ2-7; D might be TRBD1 or TRBD2, each matching 5 bases. Trimming took off 4 bases at V and 13 bases at J, with 18 bases between the two ends. There are 12 residues in the CDR3. The germline gives CDR1 SGHKS, CDR2 YYEKEE (reference sequence).

V usage is TRBV11-2 and J usage is TRBJ1-6; 8 bases match TRBD1. Germline CDR1 is SGHAT and CDR2 is FQNNGV. Trimming took 5 bases from V and 10 from J; bases not matched to a gene: 7. The length of the CDR3 is 14 residues. Here the CDR3 reads CASSIGQGRSPLHF. The DNA for the CDR3 is TGTGCCAGCAGCATCGGACAGGGAAGGTCACCCCTCCACTTT.